This paragraph covers one T cell receptor (beta chain) sequence. Its specificity is unknown. The data originate from a study of post-analysis software for immune sequencing data. Study-level background: Both relapsing-remitting and secondary progressive multiple sclerosis featured among the disease courses, as did progressive-relapsing multiple sclerosis. Broader study findings: Same-batch samples co-clustered strongly by F measure. Higher frequency in patients than in controls was seen for five TRBV segments, with TRBV5-6, TRBV5-1 and TRBV20-1 among them. Those with multiple sclerosis, the patient group, showed significantly lower normalized Chao1 diversity than controls.

Losses at the gene ends were 1 base for V and 5 bases for J; bases not matched to a gene: 8. This CDR3 spans 16 amino acids. Germline V gene data show CDR1 as SGHTA and CDR2 as FQGNSA. Prepared TCR beta cDNA libraries contained unique molecular identifiers. T cells numbering roughly 1 to 10 million yielded cDNA molecules that totaled some 500,000. TCRdb re-analysed the PCR reads in MiXCR, keeping a single row per CDR3 protein. Of roughly 540,000 distinct CDR3 sequences in the sample, approximately 34% were seen once. The sample taken for sequencing was blood. This clonotype was sampled from a girl between 2 and 17 years old with multiple sclerosis. The chain combines TRBV7-2 with TRBJ2-7; 10 bases are a match to TRBD2. The DNA of the CDR3 is TGTGCCAGCAGCTTAGACCGGACTAGCGGTTCCAACGAGCAGTACTTC. It codes for CASSLDRTSGSNEQYF.